This T cell receptor beta chain was captured by sequencing in a study of early T cells in non-severe SARS-CoV-2 infection. TCRdb re-called the 5' RACE reads with MiXCR, one entry per CDR3 protein. Counted here are roughly 52,000 distinct CDR3 sequences, around 6.6% occurring once; the ten biggest clones make up about 5.9%. Trimming stripped 0 bases from V and 0 bases from J, with 12 bases between. This CDR3 region has 15 residues. CDR1 and CDR2 from the germline V gene are SQVTM and ANQGSEA. The chain has TRBV29-1 and TRBJ2-7; no definite D call. The starting material was whole blood, obtained at baseline. This receptor was identified in an adult who was a healthcare worker with PCR-confirmed SARS-CoV-2 infection or an uninfected control (not recorded which). The CDR3 region has the DNA TGCAGCGTTGAAGATCTAAGGGCCGGCTCCTACGAGCAGTACTTC. This encodes CSVEDLRAGSYEQYF.